This TCR beta chain was retrieved from a study of blood T cell repertoires in COVID-19. Study in general: Samples representing acute and convalescent COVID-19 were sourced from the United States, Italy and Spain. Sources were T cells, B-cell-depleted T cells, or PBMCs; the material itself was cDNA or gDNA.

Trimming removed 6 bases at V and 3 bases at J, with 5 bases between. The CDR3 length is 11 residues. CDR1 is MNHEY and CDR2 is SVGAGI in the germline V gene. Assay: immunoSEQ multiplex PCR; the TCRdb copy retains only in-frame clones and omits some. The repertoire consists of around 200,000 clones, with roughly nine tenths occurring once and the leading ten covering around 1.2%. The sequencing input was peripheral blood. The V and J genes are TRBV6-5 and TRBJ1-1; D unclear. The TCR sequence derives from a man younger than 45 with acute or convalescent COVID-19. The CDR3 spells CASRIDTEAFF. Written as DNA, the CDR3 is TGTGCCAGCAGGATAGACACTGAAGCTTTCTTT.